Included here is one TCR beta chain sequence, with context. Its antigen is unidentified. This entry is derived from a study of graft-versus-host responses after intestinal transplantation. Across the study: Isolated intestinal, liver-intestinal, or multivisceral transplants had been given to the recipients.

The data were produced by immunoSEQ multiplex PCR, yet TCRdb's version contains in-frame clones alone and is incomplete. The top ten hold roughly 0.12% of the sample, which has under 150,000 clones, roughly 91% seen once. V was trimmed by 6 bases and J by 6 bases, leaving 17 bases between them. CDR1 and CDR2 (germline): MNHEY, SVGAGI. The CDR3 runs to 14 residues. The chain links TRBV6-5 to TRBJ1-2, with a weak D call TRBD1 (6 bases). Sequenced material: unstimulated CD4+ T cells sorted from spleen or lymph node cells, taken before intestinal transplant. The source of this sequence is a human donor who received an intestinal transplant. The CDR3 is CASRLSHTGNGYTF. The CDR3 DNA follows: TGTGCCAGCAGGCTCTCACACACAGGGAATGGCTACACCTTC.